Only one count was recorded for the clone carrying this T cell receptor (beta chain). Its antigen is not identified. Researchers reported sorting CD4+ naive, central memory, regulatory and stem cell-like memory cells via CD45RO/CCR7/CD25/CD127/CD95/CD27. Over 95% purity was reached by all sorted populations. This record comes from a study of beta chain features in type 1 diabetes. CDR1 is SNHLY, CDR2 FYNNEI, per germline. The CDR3 extends over 13 amino acids. V lost 3 bases and J 5 bases, leaving 10 bases between the germline ends. The study's findings and limits: A PCR bias possibly favoring shorter templates would apply equally to patients and controls.

Expressed TCRB transcripts were sequenced, since all the RNA that had been isolated was reverse transcribed. TCRdb keeps only in-frame clones here, not all; method: immunoSEQ multiplex PCR. The top ten hold more than 3% of the sample, which has 200,000 to 250,000 clones, 25% to 35% seen once. The rearrangement joins TRBV2 to TRBJ2-5, with D perhaps TRBD1 (5 bases). The specimen sequenced was central memory CD4+ T cells from blood. This clonotype was sampled from a man younger than 45 in good health. The CDR3 spells CASSEQGRETQYF. The CDR3 region has the DNA TGTGCCAGCAGTGAGCAGGGTCGGGAGACCCAGTACTTC.